One and the same sample provided the 14 T cell receptor beta chains below, sequenced in a study of long-term antiretroviral therapy in people with HIV. This was the immunoSEQ v3.0 assay at survey level. Profiled with immunoSEQ multiplex PCR; TCRdb holds only in-frame clones, not every one. The sample holds tens of thousands of clones, just over 85% seen once. Sequencing was performed on unsorted PBMCs, taken 0.8 years after starting antiretroviral therapy. These receptors originate from a woman aged 25 to 39 with HIV.

The chain joins TRBV5-1 to TRBJ1-5, with 9 bases aligning to TRBD1. The CDR3 consists of 15 residues. CDR1 and CDR2 from the germline V gene are SGHRS and YFSETQ. J lost 4 bases, V lost 4 bases, and 6 bases had no gene match. The CDR3 protein is CASSPWTGENQPQHF. The CDR3 coding sequence is TGCGCCAGCAGCCCCTGGACAGGGGAGAATCAGCCCCAGCATTTT.

This chain connects TRBV19 to TRBJ1-5; TRBD1 might be the D (5 bases). The V gene's germline CDR1 is LNHDA and CDR2 SQIVND (reference sequence). V lost 3 bases, J lost 8 bases, and 17 bases lay in between. The CDR3 has 15 residues. The CDR3 here is CASSMGVFYIKPQHF. Here the CDR3 DNA reads TGTGCCAGTAGTATGGGGGTGTTTTACATCAAGCCCCAGCATTTT.

The chain employs TRBV10-3 and TRBJ1-2, with 8 nucleotides matching TRBD1. The CDR3 runs to 12 residues. The trim removed 7 bases at V and 4 bases at J, leaving 2 bases unmatched. Germline-derived CDR1 and CDR2 are ENHRY and SYGVKD. As DNA, the CDR3 is TGTGCCATCAAGGGACAGGTCTATGGCTACACCTTC. This translates into CAIKGQVYGYTF.

V is TRBV4-1 and J is TRBJ2-7; possible D gene TRBD1, 5 bases. In germline, CDR1 is MGHRA, CDR2 YSYEKL. V was pared by 3 bases and J by 2 bases, with 17 bases between. This CDR3 is 16 amino acids long. The CDR3 DNA follows: TGCGCCAGCAGCCACCCACAGGCGTTTAGGCCCTACGAGCAGTACGTC. Translation: CASSHPQAFRPYEQYV.

The chain joins TRBV4-1 to TRBJ2-5; a weak D match, TRBD1 (6 bases). Germline CDR1 is MGHRA and CDR2 is YSYEKL. The CDR3 is made up of 16 amino acids. Trimming took off 0 bases at V and 4 bases at J, with 15 bases between the two ends. The CDR3 is CASSQDPYRVRETQYF. CDR3 nucleotide sequence: TGCGCCAGCAGCCAAGATCCTTACAGGGTGAGAGAGACCCAGTACTTC.

The rearrangement joins TRBV19 to TRBJ2-3; 7 nucleotides agree with TRBD1. V lost 10 bases to trimming and J lost 4 bases; unmatched junction nucleotides: 11. CDR3 length equals 14 residues. The germline gives CDR1 LNHDA, CDR2 SQIVND (reference sequence). CDR3 coding DNA: TGTGCCACCCGGAACAGGGGTGGACCAGATACGCAGTATTTT. This encodes CATRNRGGPDTQYF.

The chain combines TRBV18 with TRBJ2-4, with TRBD2 as a possible D gene (6 bases). This CDR3 has 14 residues. Per the germline V gene, CDR1 is KGHSH and CDR2 is LQKENI. The ends were cut back, 0 bases at V and 5 bases at J, with 8 bases in the middle. CDR3 DNA sequence: TGTGCCAGCTCACCACCGACTAGGGAAAACATTCAGTACTTC. Translating it yields CASSPPTRENIQYF.

V usage is TRBV11-2 and J usage is TRBJ2-4; the match to TRBD2 covers 8 bases. Germline-derived CDR1 and CDR2 are SGHAT and FQNNGV. V trimming: 7 bases; J trimming: 6 bases; junction bases outside the gene matches: 2. CDR3 length equals 12 residues. CDR3 sequence: CASTGGGNIQYF. The CDR3, as DNA: TGTGCCAGCACGGGGGGGGGAAACATTCAGTACTTC.

J is TRBJ1-6 and V is TRBV27; no reliable D call. This CDR3 is built from 15 residues. V was pared by 4 bases and J by 8 bases, with 15 bases between. Germline V lookup: CDR1 MNHEY, CDR2 SMNVEV (reference sequence). CDR3 sequence (DNA): TGTGCCAGCAGTTCCCTAGGAGGGATCCATTCACCCCTCCACTTT. This translates into CASSSLGGIHSPLHF.

The V gene is TRBV19, the J gene TRBJ1-4; TRBD1 aligns across 7 bases. Trimming cost V 5 bases and J 5 bases; bases outside gene matches: 8. The CDR3 contains 15 residues. The germline V gene has CDR1 LNHDA and CDR2 SQIVND (reference sequence). The CDR3 loop reads CASSSTGTVNEKLFF. CDR3 in DNA: TGTGCCAGTAGTTCCACCGGGACAGTAAATGAAAAACTGTTTTTT.

The rearrangement uses TRBV10-2 and TRBJ1-5; TRBD1 matches 8 bases. The CDR3 has 15 residues. V was clipped by 1 base and J by 3 bases; unmatched bases: 2. Germline lookup yields CDR1 WSHSY and CDR2 SAAADI. The CDR3 DNA follows: TGCGCCAGCAGTGAGTGGACAGGGCACAATCAGCCCCAGCATTTT. Amino acid sequence: CASSEWTGHNQPQHF.

The rearrangement uses TRBV7-9 and TRBJ2-1, with 8 bases aligning to TRBD1. This CDR3 is 15 amino acids long. CDR1 is SEHNR, CDR2 FQNEAQ, per germline (reference sequence). V was clipped by 5 bases and J by 1 base; unmatched bases: 4. This chain's CDR3 is CASSPQGASYNEQFF. For the CDR3, the DNA is TGTGCCAGCAGCCCCCAGGGGGCTTCCTACAATGAGCAGTTCTTC.

The chain has TRBV6-5 and TRBJ1-2; TRBD1 agrees at 7 bases. This CDR3 spans 16 amino acids. Unmatched junction bases numbered 12, after V lost 0 bases and J lost 8 bases. Germline CDR1 is MNHEY and CDR2 is SVGAGI. The CDR3 here is CASSYSLEGARGGYTF. The CDR3, as DNA: TGTGCCAGCAGTTACTCGCTTGAGGGGGCGAGGGGCGGCTACACCTTC.

This clone was observed once. The chain carries TRBV10-3 and TRBJ2-3, with D perhaps TRBD1 (5 bases). CDR3 size: 13 residues. Germline lookup yields CDR1 ENHRY and CDR2 SYGVKD. V was clipped by 10 bases and J by 2 bases, with 13 bases between them. This CDR3 is CATRTPSTDTQYF. The CDR3 DNA follows: TGTGCCACTCGGACACCCTCCACAGATACGCAGTATTTT.